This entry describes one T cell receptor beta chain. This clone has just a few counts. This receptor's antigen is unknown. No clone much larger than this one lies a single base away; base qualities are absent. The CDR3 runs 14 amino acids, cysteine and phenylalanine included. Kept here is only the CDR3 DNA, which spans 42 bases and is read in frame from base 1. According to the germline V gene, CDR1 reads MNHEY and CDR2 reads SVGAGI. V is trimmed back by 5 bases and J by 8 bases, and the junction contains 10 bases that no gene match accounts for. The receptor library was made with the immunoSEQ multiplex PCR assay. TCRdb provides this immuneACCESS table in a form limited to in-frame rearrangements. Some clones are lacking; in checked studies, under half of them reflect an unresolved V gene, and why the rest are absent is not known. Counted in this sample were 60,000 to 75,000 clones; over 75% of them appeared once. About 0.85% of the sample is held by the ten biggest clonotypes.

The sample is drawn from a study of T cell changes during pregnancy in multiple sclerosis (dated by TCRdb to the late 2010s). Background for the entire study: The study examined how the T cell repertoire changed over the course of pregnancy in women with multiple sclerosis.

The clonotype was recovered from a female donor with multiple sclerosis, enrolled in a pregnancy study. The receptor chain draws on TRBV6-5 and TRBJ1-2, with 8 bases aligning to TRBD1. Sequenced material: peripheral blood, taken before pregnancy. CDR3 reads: CASSTQGAGVGYTF. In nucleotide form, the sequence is TGTGCCAGCAGTACGCAGGGGGCGGGCGTAGGCTACACCTTC.